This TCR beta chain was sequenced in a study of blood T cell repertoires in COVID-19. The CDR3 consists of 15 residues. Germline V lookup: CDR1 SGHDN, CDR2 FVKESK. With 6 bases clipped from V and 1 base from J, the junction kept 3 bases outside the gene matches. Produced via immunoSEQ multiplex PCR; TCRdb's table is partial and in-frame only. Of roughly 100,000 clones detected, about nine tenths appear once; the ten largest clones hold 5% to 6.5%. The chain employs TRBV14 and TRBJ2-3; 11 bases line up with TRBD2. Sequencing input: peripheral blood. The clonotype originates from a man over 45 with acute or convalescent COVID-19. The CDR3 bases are TGTGCCAGCAGTCAACTAGCGGGAGGCACAGATACGCAGTATTTT. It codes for CASSQLAGGTDTQYF. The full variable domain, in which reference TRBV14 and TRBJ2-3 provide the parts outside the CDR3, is EAGVTQFPSHSVIEKGQTVTLRCDPISGHDNLYWYRRVMGKEIKFLLHFVKESKQDESGMPNNRFLAERTGGTYSTLKVQPAELEDSGVYFCASSQLAGGTDTQYFGPGTRLTVL.